The 7 T cell receptor beta chains below were found in one sample sequenced in a study of shared clonotypes between healthy human individuals. Generated by immunoSEQ multiplex PCR, the TCRdb table keeps only in-frame clones and is missing some. The data hold roughly 2 million clones, with 85% to 95% observed a single time. The sample comprised naive CD4+ T cells sorted from blood. Subset described: CD45RA+ positively selected. The receptor set was obtained from a young man in good health.

The V call is TRBV28, the J call TRBJ1-2; 9 bases are shared with TRBD1. V trimming: 5 bases; J trimming: 6 bases; junction bases outside the gene matches: 10. Germline V gives CDR1 MDHEN, CDR2 SYDVKM. The CDR3 runs 15 residues. The CDR3 bases are TGTGCCAGCAGTGCGAACGACAGGGGGGGAAATGGCTACACCTTC. Encoded protein: CASSANDRGGNGYTF.

V and J are TRBV7-2 and TRBJ2-5, with 12 bases lining up with TRBD2. Losses at the gene ends were 4 bases for V and 3 bases for J; bases not matched to a gene: 3. CDR1 and CDR2 (germline): SGHTA, FQGNSA. The CDR3 is made up of 15 amino acids. The CDR3 DNA reads TGTGCCAGCAGCTACCGGACTAGCGGGGAAGAGACCCAGTACTTC. Residues: CASSYRTSGEETQYF.

The CDR3 nucleotides are TGTGCCAGCAGCCTGTTAGGACTAGCGGGTATGATAAGCTCCTACAATGAGCAGTTCTTC. This translates into CASSLLGLAGMISSYNEQFF. The J gene is TRBJ2-1, the V gene TRBV5-5; 11 nucleotides match TRBD2. The germline V gene has CDR1 SGHKS and CDR2 YYEKEE (reference sequence). J lost 0 bases, V lost 4 bases, and 15 bases had no gene match. There are 20 residues in the CDR3. Based on the CDR3 plus reference TRBV5-5 and TRBJ2-1, the full variable domain is DAGVTQSPTHLIKTRGQQVTLRCSPISGHKSVSWYQQVLGQGPQFIFQYYEKEERGRGNFPDRFSARQFPNYSSELNVNALLLGDSALYLCASSLLGLAGMISSYNEQFFGPGTRLTVL.

This clone is a singleton in its sample. The rearrangement uses TRBV7-9 and TRBJ1-5; 7 bases line up with TRBD1. Germline V gene lookup returns CDR1 SEHNR and CDR2 FQNEAQ (reference sequence). The CDR3 totals 16 residues. V trimming: 3 bases; J trimming: 0 bases; junction bases outside the gene matches: 5. CDR3 sequence reads: CASSLDRLGSNQPQHF. CDR3 in DNA: TGTGCCAGCAGCTTGGACAGGTTGGGTAGCAATCAGCCCCAGCATTTT.

This clone was seen just once. Within the sample, other DNA sequences also encode this same CDR3. This rearrangement joins TRBV27 to TRBJ2-7, with D perhaps TRBD1 (5 bases). Trimming stripped 4 bases from V and 5 bases from J, with 9 bases between. The V gene's germline CDR1 is MNHEY and CDR2 SMNVEV (reference sequence). This CDR3 is 12 amino acids long. The CDR3 DNA reads TGTGCCAGCAGTTCCCAGGGAAACGAGCAGTACTTC. Translating it yields CASSSQGNEQYF.

The V call is TRBV7-2, the J call TRBJ2-7; no reliable D call. Germline lookup yields CDR1 SGHTA and CDR2 FQGNSA. CDR3 size: 15 residues. Trimming took off 1 base at V and 3 bases at J, with 13 bases between the two ends. CDR3 protein: CASSLEGVLRYEQYF. The CDR3 DNA reads TGTGCCAGCAGCTTAGAAGGAGTCCTTCGCTACGAGCAGTACTTC.

This CDR3 is CASSPLVQGLDSPLHF. The CDR3 coding sequence is TGTGCCAGCTCACCTCTGGTACAGGGTTTGGATTCACCCCTCCACTTT. The rearrangement links TRBV18 to TRBJ1-6; maybe TRBD1 (6 bases). Trimming took 3 bases from V and 8 from J, leaving 17 bases between them. The length of the CDR3 is 16 residues. CDR1 KGHSH and CDR2 LQKENI come from the germline V gene.